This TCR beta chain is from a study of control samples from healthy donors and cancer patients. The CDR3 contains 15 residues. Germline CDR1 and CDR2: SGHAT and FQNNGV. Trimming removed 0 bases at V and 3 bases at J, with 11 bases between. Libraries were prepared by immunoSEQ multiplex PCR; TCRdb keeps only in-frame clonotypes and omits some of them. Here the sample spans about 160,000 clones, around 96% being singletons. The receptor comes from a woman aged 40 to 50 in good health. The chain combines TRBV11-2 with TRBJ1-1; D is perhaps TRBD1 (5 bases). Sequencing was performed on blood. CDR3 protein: CASSLDPGRYTEAFF. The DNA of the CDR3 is TGTGCCAGCAGCTTAGACCCGGGGCGGTACACTGAAGCTTTCTTT.